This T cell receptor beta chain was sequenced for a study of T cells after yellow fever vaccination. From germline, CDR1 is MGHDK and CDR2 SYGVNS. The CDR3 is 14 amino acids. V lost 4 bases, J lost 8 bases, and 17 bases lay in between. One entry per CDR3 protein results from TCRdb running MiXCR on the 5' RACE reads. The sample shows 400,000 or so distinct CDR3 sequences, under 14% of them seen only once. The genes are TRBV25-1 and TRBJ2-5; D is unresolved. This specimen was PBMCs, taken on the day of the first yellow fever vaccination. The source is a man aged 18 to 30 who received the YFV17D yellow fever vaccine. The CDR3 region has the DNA TGTGCCAGCAGTGTACGAGAGGCCCTAGGCACCCAGTACTTC. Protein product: CASSVREALGTQYF.